The 29 T cell receptor beta chains listed next were all sequenced from one sample in a study of T cell responses to AZD1222 COVID-19 vaccine. The repertoire was sequenced with immunoSEQ multiplex PCR; TCRdb's copy has only in-frame clones and lacks some. Of under 20,000 clones in the sample, about four fifths were seen once. Sequencing used peripheral blood, obtained 28 days after the second AZD1222 dose. Every receptor here comes from an adult who received the AZD1222 COVID-19 vaccine.

V usage is TRBV28 and J usage is TRBJ2-3; D gene unclear. V lost 6 bases and J 7 bases, leaving 8 bases between the germline ends. Germline values: CDR1 MDHEN, CDR2 SYDVKM. This CDR3 is 11 amino acids long. The CDR3 DNA is TGTGCCAGCAGAGAAGAGAATACGCAGTATTTT. Translated: CASREENTQYF. Based on the CDR3 plus reference TRBV28 and TRBJ2-3, the full variable domain is DVKVTQSSRYLVKRTGEKVFLECVQDMDHENMFWYRQDPGLGLRLIYFSYDVKMKEKGDIPEGYSVSREKKERFSLILESASTNQTSMYLCASREENTQYFGPGTRLTVL.

The chain is built from TRBV10-1 and TRBJ1-2; a possible D gene is TRBD1 (5 bases). V dropped 9 bases and J dropped 0 bases, with 8 bases sitting between them. The germline V gene has CDR1 WNHNN and CDR2 SYGVQD (reference sequence). CDR3 length: 12 residues. Here the CDR3 DNA reads TGCGCCAGGAGGGGATCTAACTATGGCTACACCTTC. Its translation is CARRGSNYGYTF.

The rearrangement joins TRBV5-1 to TRBJ1-4; D not resolved. The CDR3 totals 16 residues. The germline gives CDR1 SGHRS, CDR2 YFSETQ. Trimming took off 0 bases at V and 0 bases at J, with 9 bases between the two ends. CDR3 nucleotides: TGCGCCAGCAGCTTGGGCCTAAGGGCAACTAATGAAAAACTGTTTTTT. Translation gives CASSLGLRATNEKLFF.

The V gene is TRBV5-1, the J gene TRBJ1-5; D call uncertain. Germline V gene sequence: CDR1 SGHRS, CDR2 YFSETQ. Trimming took 0 bases from V and 4 from J, leaving 8 bases between them. This CDR3 contains 14 residues. The CDR3 region has the DNA TGCGCCAGCAGCTTGGGGCATGGAAATCAGCCCCAGCATTTT. Amino acids: CASSLGHGNQPQHF. Full variable domain (rest looked up from reference TRBV5-1 and TRBJ1-5): KAGVTQTPRYLIKTRGQQVTLSCSPISGHRSVSWYQQTPGQGLQFLFEYFSETQRNKGNFPGRFSGRQFSNSRSEMNVSTLELGDSALYLCASSLGHGNQPQHFGDGTRLSIL.

In this sample, this clone turned up once. The V gene is TRBV7-9, the J gene TRBJ2-7; possibly TRBD2 for D (6 bases). Germline V lookup: CDR1 SEHNR, CDR2 FQNEAQ (reference sequence). This CDR3 is built from 13 residues. V was pared by 8 bases and J by 4 bases, with 15 bases between. Written as DNA, the CDR3 is TGTGCCAGCGGCTCGGGACTCCCTTACGAGCAGTACTTC. Encoded protein: CASGSGLPYEQYF. Combining the CDR3 with reference TRBV7-9 and TRBJ2-7 gives the whole variable domain DTGVSQNPRHKITKRGQNVTFRCDPISEHNRLYWYRQTLGQGPEFLTYFQNEAQLEKSRLLSDRFSAERPKGSFSTLEIQRTEQGDSAMYLCASGSGLPYEQYFGPGTRLTVT.

The chain is built from TRBV6-6 and TRBJ2-3, with 8 bases fitting TRBD2. V trimming: 11 bases; J trimming: 5 bases; junction bases outside the gene matches: 9. Germline V gene data show CDR1 as MNHNY and CDR2 as SVGAGI (reference sequence). This CDR3 has 13 amino acids. CDR3 loop: CASGGGRGDTQYF. CDR3 DNA sequence: TGTGCCTCCGGGGGGGGTAGAGGAGATACGCAGTATTTT.

The V call is TRBV6-5, the J call TRBJ1-5; weak D call: TRBD1 (5 bases). This CDR3 region has 15 residues. Germline V lookup: CDR1 MNHEY, CDR2 SVGAGI. Trimming pared 8 bases from V and 0 bases from J, leaving 14 bases between. This CDR3 reads CASRQTEDSNQPQHF. In DNA, the CDR3 is TGTGCCAGCCGCCAGACAGAAGATAGCAATCAGCCCCAGCATTTT.

The V gene is TRBV7-9, the J gene TRBJ2-7; D ambiguous. This CDR3 comprises 14 residues. V shed 8 bases and J shed 3 bases, with 17 bases lying between them. The V gene's germline CDR1 is SEHNR and CDR2 FQNEAQ (reference sequence). CDR3 nucleotides: TGTGCCAGCTCCCCCCCGGGCCGCGGCTACGAGCAGTACTTC. It translates to CASSPPGRGYEQYF.

This clone has only one observation. This chain links TRBV15 with TRBJ1-2, with a possible D match to TRBD1 (6 bases). Germline CDR1 reads LNHNV; CDR2 reads YYDKDF (reference sequence). The CDR3 covers 14 residues. V dropped 3 bases and J dropped 3 bases, with 11 bases sitting between them. In DNA form, the CDR3 reads TGTGCCACCAGCAGGGAGGGGGGGGACTATGGCTACACCTTC. Its translation is CATSREGGDYGYTF.

About this clone itself: Its ends do not fully match the called genes, so a read error is possible. The chain recombines TRBV5-1 with TRBJ1-4; D not certain. CDR3 length equals 13 residues. Germline lookup yields CDR1 SGHRS and CDR2 YFSETQ. In DNA, the CDR3 is TGCGCCAGCAGCTTGGCCCCCGACGGCGAGAAGATTTTT. This translates into CASSLAPDGEKIF.

Comment on this clone: The junction departs from the called germline gene at one end, perhaps through a read error. The rearrangement joins TRBV30 to TRBJ1-1; D unclear. The germline V gene has CDR1 GTSNPN and CDR2 SVGIG (reference sequence). The CDR3 is made up of 13 amino acids. The CDR3 nucleotides are TGTACCTGGAGCCCCGATAACTACGGCGAAGCTTTCTTT. This sequence encodes CTWSPDNYGEAFF.

This rearrangement joins TRBV10-2 to TRBJ1-5; D not resolved. The CDR3 contains 14 residues. Trimming removed 1 base at V and 1 base at J, with 5 bases between. CDR1 and CDR2 from the germline V gene are WSHSY and SAAADI. In DNA, the CDR3 is TGCGCCAGCAGTGAGTGGGTGAGCAATCAGCCCCAGCATTTT. Translation: CASSEWVSNQPQHF.

The rearrangement joins TRBV3-1 (or the pseudogene TRBV3-2) to TRBJ2-7, with 10 bases identical to TRBD1. J was trimmed by 3 bases and V by 1 base; bases with no gene match: 3. The CDR3 length is 15 residues. The germline gives CDR1 LGHDT, CDR2 YNNKEL (reference sequence). The CDR3: CASSQGWDRGYEQYF. The CDR3 DNA reads TGTGCCAGCAGCCAAGGATGGGACAGGGGCTACGAGCAGTACTTC.

This clone was counted once. The chain couples TRBV25-1 to TRBJ1-3, with D hard to call. Germline CDR1 is MGHDK and CDR2 is SYGVNS. Deletions cut 5 bases from V and 3 bases from J, with 2 bases between. This CDR3 spans 11 amino acids. The CDR3 DNA is TGTGCCAGCAGTAGTGGAAACACCATATATTTT. Protein sequence: CASSSGNTIYF.

V gene TRBV28 combines with J gene TRBJ2-6, with 8 bases lining up with TRBD1. The germline CDR1 and CDR2 sequences are MDHEN and SYDVKM. V lost 4 bases and J lost 3; bases outside the gene matches: 2. CDR3 length: 15 amino acids. The CDR3 DNA follows: TGTGCCAGCAGTTGGACAGGGTATGGGGCCAACGTCCTGACTTTC. It yields the protein CASSWTGYGANVLTF.

The chain couples TRBV19 to TRBJ1-5; 8 positions match TRBD1. The V gene's germline CDR1 is LNHDA and CDR2 SQIVND (reference sequence). J was trimmed by 2 bases and V by 0 bases; bases with no gene match: 6. CDR3 size: 17 residues. The DNA for the CDR3 is TGTGCCAGTAGTATAGACTCAGGGGGCTTTGGCAATCAGCCCCAGCATTTT. Its translation: CASSIDSGGFGNQPQHF.

This sequence joins TRBV12-3 or TRBV12-4 and TRBJ2-7; a possible D gene is TRBD2 (5 bases). This CDR3 contains 13 residues. V lost 5 bases and J 3 bases, leaving 11 bases between the germline ends. The CDR3 DNA follows: TGTGCCAGCAGTATATCACTAGGCTACGAGCAGTACTTC. Translation: CASSISLGYEQYF.

The J gene is TRBJ1-1, the V gene TRBV11-2; 10 bases line up with TRBD1. The CDR3 totals 18 residues. Germline V CDR1 and CDR2: SGHAT, FQNNGV. With 4 bases clipped from V and 4 bases from J, the junction kept 15 bases outside the gene matches. CDR3 DNA sequence: TGTGCCAGCAGCTCATATAGACCCGACAGGGGGCTAGGCACTGAAGCTTTCTTT. Protein sequence: CASSSYRPDRGLGTEAFF.

The chain couples TRBV11-2 to TRBJ2-5, with D uncertain. The CDR3 is made up of 12 amino acids. CDR1 is SGHAT, CDR2 FQNNGV, per germline. V gave up 5 bases and J gave up 2 bases, with 6 bases separating them. CDR3 sequence: CASSESQETQYF. In nucleotides, the CDR3 is TGTGCCAGCAGCGAGAGTCAAGAGACCCAGTACTTC.

The CDR3 is CASSGTDNSPLHF. CDR3 nucleotide sequence: TGCGCCAGCAGTGGGACGGATAATTCACCCCTCCACTTT. V is TRBV10-2 and J is TRBJ1-6; no firm D call. Germline V gives CDR1 WSHSY, CDR2 SAAADI. The CDR3 has 13 amino acids. The germline V and J ends were trimmed by 4 bases and 5 bases, with 6 bases remaining between them.

The table lists this clone with a count of one. The gene calls are TRBV9 and TRBJ1-4, with a weak D call TRBD1 (6 bases). Trimming left V 4 bases short and J 4 bases short, with 14 bases between. This CDR3 spans 15 amino acids. CDR1 and CDR2 from the germline V gene are SGDLS and YYNGEE. For the CDR3, the DNA is TGTGCCAGCAGCTCAGGGACACTTTATAATGAAAAACTGTTTTTT. It specifies CASSSGTLYNEKLFF.

The CDR3 DNA is TGTGCCAGCAGCTACGCGGCAAATTCACCCCTCCACTTT. Translating gives CASSYAANSPLHF. The chain carries TRBV11-2 and TRBJ1-6; unclear D gene. V was clipped by 4 bases and J by 7 bases, with 8 bases between them. Germline CDR1 and CDR2: SGHAT and FQNNGV. The CDR3 covers 13 residues. Full variable domain (rest looked up from reference TRBV11-2 and TRBJ1-6): EAGVAQSPRYKIIEKRQSVAFWCNPISGHATLYWYQQILGQGPKLLIQFQNNGVVDDSQLPKDRFSAERLKGVDSTLKIQPAKLEDSAVYLCASSYAANSPLHFGNGTRLTVT.

The chain carries TRBV4-1 and TRBJ1-1; 8 bases match TRBD1. The germline V gene has CDR1 MGHRA and CDR2 YSYEKL. Trimming removed 5 bases from V and 7 bases from J; junction bases left unmatched: 9. CDR3 length: 14 amino acids. Here the CDR3 reads CASSWDRLRGEAFF. The CDR3 nucleotides are TGCGCCAGCAGCTGGGACAGGCTCCGGGGTGAAGCTTTCTTT.

The V and J genes are TRBV27 and TRBJ1-2; D is uncertain. Trimming took 6 bases from V and 3 from J, leaving 14 bases between them. Germline V lookup: CDR1 MNHEY, CDR2 SMNVEV (reference sequence). The CDR3 covers 14 residues. The CDR3 loop reads CASSPISGHYGYTF. The CDR3 region has the DNA TGTGCCAGCAGCCCGATCAGCGGGCACTATGGCTACACCTTC.

V is TRBV27 and J is TRBJ2-7; perhaps D is TRBD1 or TRBD2 (5 bases each). V lost 5 bases to trimming and J lost 3 bases, with 17 bases between them. This CDR3 spans 15 amino acids. Germline CDR1 reads MNHEY; CDR2 reads SMNVEV (reference sequence). The CDR3 loop is CASSPSRGGVYEQYF. The CDR3 nucleotides are TGTGCCAGCAGTCCATCGAGGGGTGGGGTCTACGAGCAGTACTTC.

The chain links TRBV9 to TRBJ2-5; D is uncertain. V dropped 1 base and J dropped 5 bases, with 15 bases sitting between them. CDR1 and CDR2 (germline): SGDLS, YYNGEE. This CDR3 has 15 amino acids. The CDR3 reads CASSVLGQTRETQYF. CDR3 DNA sequence: TGTGCCAGCAGCGTACTTGGGCAGACACGGGAGACCCAGTACTTC.

The chain is built from TRBV7-9 and TRBJ2-1; 8 nucleotides agree with TRBD1. The length of the CDR3 is 15 residues. J lost 12 bases, V lost 4 bases, and 14 bases had no gene match. CDR1 and CDR2 (germline): SEHNR, FQNEAQ (reference sequence). The CDR3 sequence is CASSSAGTGPMWQFF. The DNA for the CDR3 is TGTGCCAGCAGCTCCGCCGGGACAGGCCCGATGTGGCAGTTCTTC.

This clone was seen a few times. The chain uses TRBV9 and TRBJ1-3, with 8 positions matching TRBD1. Germline V gives CDR1 SGDLS, CDR2 YYNGEE. The CDR3 extends over 15 amino acids. Trimming at V came to 0 bases and at J to 3 bases, leaving 2 bases not matched to a gene. The CDR3 spells CASSVGRGLGNTIYF. The CDR3 DNA sequence: TGTGCCAGCAGCGTAGGCAGGGGGCTTGGAAACACCATATATTTT.

This rearrangement joins TRBV9 to TRBJ2-7; TRBD2 matches at 7 bases. This CDR3 is built from 15 residues. V gave up 0 bases and J gave up 1 base; unmatched junction bases: 4. Germline-derived CDR1 and CDR2 are SGDLS and YYNGEE. CDR3 nucleotides: TGTGCCAGCAGCGTAGGGGCTAGCGGATCCTACGAGCAGTACTTC. Amino acid sequence: CASSVGASGSYEQYF. Full variable domain (rest looked up from reference TRBV9 and TRBJ2-7): DSGVTQTPKHLITATGQRVTLRCSPRSGDLSVYWYQQSLDQGLQFLIQYYNGEERAKGNILERFSAQQFPDLHSELNLSSLELGDSALYFCASSVGASGSYEQYFGPGTRLTVT.